A selection of T cell receptor beta chains follows, all from one sample in a study of cytomegalovirus exposure and HLA in healthy donors. Assay used: immunoSEQ multiplex PCR; TCRdb lists only in-frame clones, some missing. The data show around 300,000 clones, roughly 90% seen once. Specimen: PBMCs. Source of these receptors: a woman younger than 30 in good health and CMV-seronegative. The CDR3 runs from the conserved cysteine through the conserved F or W. Fields, in order: J gene, clone size, D gene, V gene, CDR3 protein, CDR3 DNA. The D gene is left open where the match is weak. The size entry is marked missing in some rows and otherwise reads once, few, many or a size class.

J: TRBJ2-1; size: .; D: TRBD1; V: TRBV7-6; CDR3: CASSQITGDNEQFF; DNA: TGTGCCAGCAGCCAAATTACAGGGGACAATGAGCAGTTCTTC
J: TRBJ1-2; size: .; D: TRBD1; V: TRBV5-5; CDR3: CASTWGDRGYTF; DNA: TGTGCCAGCACCTGGGGGGACAGGGGCTACACCTTC
J: TRBJ1-4; size: .; D: TRBD1; V: TRBV5-1; CDR3: CASSHTSPGQINEKLFF; DNA: TGCGCCAGCAGCCACACGAGTCCGGGACAGATTAATGAAAAACTGTTTTTT
J: TRBJ1-2; size: few; D: .; V: TRBV6-6; CDR3: CASSYRDEGGGYTF; DNA: TGTGCCAGCAGTTACAGGGATGAAGGGGGTGGCTACACCTTC
J: TRBJ1-5; size: few; D: TRBD1; V: TRBV28; CDR3: CASRTGGINQPQHF; DNA: TGTGCCAGCAGAACAGGGGGCATCAATCAGCCCCAGCATTTT
J: TRBJ1-2; size: .; D: .; V: TRBV5-1; CDR3: CASSLILSDGYTF; DNA: TGCGCCAGCAGCTTAATCCTTAGCGATGGCTACACCTTC
J: TRBJ2-5; size: once; D: TRBD1; V: TRBV5-1; CDR3: CASSLEGQGYETQYF; DNA: TGCGCCAGCAGCTTGGAAGGACAGGGATACGAGACCCAGTACTTC
J: TRBJ1-1; size: .; D: .; V: TRBV2; CDR3: CASSEGQDRNTEAFF; DNA: TGTGCCAGCAGTGAAGGGCAGGATAGAAACACTGAAGCTTTCTTT
J: TRBJ2-7; size: .; D: .; V: TRBV6-1; CDR3: CASSEAQVSSYEQYF; DNA: TGTGCCAGCAGTGAAGCTCAGGTCAGCTCCTACGAGCAGTACTTC
J: TRBJ2-5; size: .; D: .; V: TRBV9; CDR3: CASSPMGQQETQYF; DNA: TGTGCCAGCAGCCCCATGGGACAACAAGAGACCCAGTACTTC
J: TRBJ1-2; size: .; D: .; V: TRBV6-6; CDR3: CASSPRSGNYGYTF; DNA: TGTGCCAGCAGCCCACGCTCCGGGAACTATGGCTACACCTTC
J: TRBJ2-7; size: .; D: .; V: TRBV6-5; CDR3: CASSVLPLQGYEQYF; DNA: TGTGCCAGCAGTGTTTTGCCTCTACAGGGCTACGAGCAGTACTTC
J: TRBJ1-2; size: few; D: TRBD1; V: TRBV6-6; CDR3: CASSLRDRGEDGYTF; DNA: TGTGCCAGCAGTCTCCGGGACAGGGGAGAGGATGGCTACACCTTC
J: TRBJ1-1; size: .; D: .; V: TRBV18; CDR3: CASSPVGLMNTEAFF; DNA: TGTGCCAGCTCACCAGTTGGGCTCATGAACACTGAAGCTTTCTTT
J: TRBJ1-2; size: .; D: TRBD1; V: TRBV6-6; CDR3: CASSPTGGLSYGYTF; DNA: TGTGCCAGCAGCCCCACAGGGGGCTTGAGCTATGGCTACACCTTC
J: TRBJ1-3; size: .; D: .; V: TRBV2; CDR3: CASSDAQAGNTIYF; DNA: TGTGCCAGCAGTGACGCACAAGCTGGAAACACCATATATTTT
J: TRBJ2-2; size: .; D: TRBD1; V: TRBV19; CDR3: CASKGQGDTGELFF; DNA: TGTGCCAGTAAGGGACAGGGGGACACCGGGGAGCTGTTTTTT
J: TRBJ2-7; size: .; D: .; V: TRBV29-1; CDR3: CSVVVTSYEQYF; DNA: TGCAGCGTTGTCGTCACTTCCTACGAGCAGTACTTC
J: TRBJ1-6; size: .; D: .; V: TRBV6-6; CDR3: CASSYSPRRTGSPLHF; DNA: TGTGCCAGCAGTTACTCTCCCAGGCGAACAGGATCACCCCTCCACTTT
J: TRBJ2-3; size: .; D: .; V: TRBV13; CDR3: CASSLYPVDTQYF; DNA: TGTGCCAGCAGCTTATACCCGGTAGATACGCAGTATTTT
J: TRBJ1-4; size: .; D: TRBD1; V: TRBV6-1; CDR3: CASSEGRGREKLFF; DNA: TGTGCCAGCAGTGAAGGCAGGGGGCGAGAAAAACTGTTTTTT
J: TRBJ2-7; size: .; D: .; V: TRBV6-5; CDR3: CASSYSRTAYEQYF; DNA: TGTGCCAGCAGTTACTCGAGGACAGCCTACGAGCAGTACTTC
J: TRBJ1-5; size: .; D: .; V: TRBV14; CDR3: CASSQDRNQPQHF; DNA: TGTGCCAGCAGCCAGGACAGAAATCAGCCCCAGCATTTT
J: TRBJ2-1; size: .; D: TRBD2; V: TRBV7-3; CDR3: CASSLVTSGYNEQFF; DNA: TGTGCCAGCAGCTTGGTGACTAGCGGTTACAATGAGCAGTTCTTC
J: TRBJ1-4; size: .; D: .; V: TRBV5-1; CDR3: CASRHTGSNNEKLFF; DNA: TGCGCCAGCAGGCATACAGGTAGCAATAATGAAAAACTGTTTTTT
J: TRBJ1-1; size: .; D: .; V: TRBV7-3; CDR3: CASSPQGNTEAFF; DNA: TGTGCCAGCAGCCCCCAGGGGAACACTGAAGCTTTCTTT
J: TRBJ1-2; size: .; D: .; V: TRBV6-6; CDR3: CASSYSRDITNYGYTF; DNA: TGTGCCAGCAGTTACTCGAGGGACATTACAAACTATGGCTACACCTTC
J: TRBJ1-6; size: .; D: .; V: TRBV27; CDR3: CASSSLGQGNSPLHF; DNA: TGTGCCAGCAGTTCTCTAGGACAAGGGAACTCACCCCTCCACTTT
J: TRBJ2-5; size: .; D: .; V: TRBV5-1; CDR3: CASSSRDWGLETQYF; DNA: TGCGCCAGCAGCTCCAGGGACTGGGGGTTAGAGACCCAGTACTTC
J: TRBJ1-1; size: few; D: .; V: TRBV20-1; CDR3: CSAGRYIF; DNA: TGCAGTGCTGGGAGGTACATCTTT
J: TRBJ1-6; size: .; D: .; V: TRBV6-4; CDR3: CASSDPERADSPLHF; DNA: TGTGCCAGCAGTGACCCAGAGCGTGCCGATTCACCCCTCCACTTT
J: TRBJ1-1; size: .; D: TRBD1; V: TRBV7-9; CDR3: CASSFRDRGLTEAFF; DNA: TGTGCCAGCAGCTTCAGGGACAGGGGGCTTACTGAAGCTTTCTTT
J: TRBJ1-1; size: .; D: .; V: TRBV7-9; CDR3: CSSSPGNTEAFF; DNA: TGTTCCAGCTCCCCAGGGAACACTGAAGCTTTCTTT